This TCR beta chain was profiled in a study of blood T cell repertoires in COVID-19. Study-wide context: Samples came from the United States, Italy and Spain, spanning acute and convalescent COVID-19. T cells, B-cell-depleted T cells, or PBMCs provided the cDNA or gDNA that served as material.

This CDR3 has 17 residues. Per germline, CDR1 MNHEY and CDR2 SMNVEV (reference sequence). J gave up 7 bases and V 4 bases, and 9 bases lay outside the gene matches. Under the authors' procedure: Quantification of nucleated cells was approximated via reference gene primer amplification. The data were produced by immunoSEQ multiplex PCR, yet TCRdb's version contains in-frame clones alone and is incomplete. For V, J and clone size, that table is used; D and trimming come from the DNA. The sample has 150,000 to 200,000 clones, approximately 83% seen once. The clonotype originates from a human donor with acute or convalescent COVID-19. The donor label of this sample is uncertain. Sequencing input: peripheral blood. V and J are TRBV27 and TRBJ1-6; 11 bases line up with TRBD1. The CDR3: CASSWGIGQGANSPLHF. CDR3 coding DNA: TGTGCCAGCAGTTGGGGGATCGGACAGGGGGCAAATTCACCCCTCCACTTT.